The sequence of this TCR beta chain was determined in a study of post-analysis software for immune sequencing data. Points from the study as a whole: Those with multiple sclerosis, the patient group, showed significantly lower normalized Chao1 diversity than controls. There were five TRBV segments more frequent in patients than controls, and TRBV5-6, TRBV5-1 and TRBV20-1 were among them. The F measure placed samples prepared in the same batch into strongly shared clusters.

This clonotype was detected only once. Its antigen remains unidentified. Each TCR beta cDNA library carried unique molecular identifiers. TCRdb reanalysed the PCR reads using MiXCR and keeps one entry per CDR3 protein. The table lists 700,000 to 900,000 distinct CDR3 sequences, around 46% of them singletons. In germline, CDR1 is KGHSH, CDR2 LQKENI. Trimming pared 2 bases from V and 3 bases from J, leaving 11 bases between. CDR3 length equals 14 residues. This clonotype originated in a girl between 5 and 17 years old with multiple sclerosis. The sequenced material came from blood. The V and J genes are TRBV18 and TRBJ2-7; either TRBD1 or TRBD2 may fit D (5 bases each). In DNA form, the CDR3 reads TGTGCCAGCTCACCAGCAGGGAGAGTCTACGAGCAGTACTTC. Amino acids: CASSPAGRVYEQYF. The entire variable domain, with the rest obtained from reference TRBV18 and TRBJ2-7, is as follows: NAGVMQNPRHLVRRRGQEARLRCSPMKGHSHVYWYRQLPEEGLKFMVYLQKENIIDESGMPKERFSAEFPKEGPSILRIQQVVRGDSAAYFCASSPAGRVYEQYFGPGTRLTVT.